One and the same sample provided the 21 T cell receptor beta chains below, sequenced in a study of tumor and adjacent non-tumor tissue in lung cancer. The template was RNA from unsorted bulk tissue. Three rounds of nested PCR, following a modified ARM-PCR protocol, produced the TCRbeta library. Via MiXCR, TCRdb re-called the multiplex PCR reads, giving one row per CDR3 protein. This sample has roughly 76,000 distinct CDR3 sequences; roughly 75% occur once, and the top ten carry approximately 12%. What was sequenced was lung tumor tissue. These receptors all come from a woman aged 70 to 79 with non-small cell lung cancer.

The V call is TRBV6-5, the J call TRBJ2-2; D unclear. V shed 9 bases and J shed 4 bases, with 30 bases lying between them. CDR3 size: 19 residues. Germline V CDR1 and CDR2: MNHEY, SVGAGI. The CDR3, as DNA: TGTGCCAGTAGACTCCTCCCGGTAGGCTCCTTTGGTCCCACCGGGGAGCTGTTTTTT. Encoded protein: CASRLLPVGSFGPTGELFF.

Note on this clonotype: It is likely a read error, because the conserved phenylalanine at the end of the CDR3 is missing. The V gene is TRBV6-6, the J gene TRBJ2-1; D gene unclear. Germline V CDR1 and CDR2: MNHNY, SVGAGI (reference sequence). V was clipped by 0 bases and J by 2 bases, with 8 bases between them. The CDR3 has 15 amino acids. The CDR3 sequence is CASSYSMSPYNEQFY. In nucleotides, the CDR3 is TGTGCCAGCAGTTACTCGATGAGCCCCTACAATGAGCAGTTCTAC.

The table lists this clonotype with a count of one. The junction does not match germline at one end; this may be a read error. The CDR3 sequence is CDSESGCTYEQYF. The DNA of the CDR3 is TGTGACAGCGAAAGCGGGTGCACCTACGAGCAGTACTTC. The chain uses TRBV12-3 or TRBV12-4 and TRBJ2-7; D might be TRBD2 (6 bases). The CDR3 spans 13 residues.

A note on this clonotype: The CDR3 does not end in the conserved phenylalanine or tryptophan, so this is likely a read error. The chain has TRBV7-8 and TRBJ2-7, with TRBD1 as a possible D gene (5 bases). V lost 5 bases, J lost 6 bases, and 11 bases lay in between. The CDR3 runs to 12 residues. CDR1 is SGHVS and CDR2 is FQNEAQ in the germline V gene. CDR3 protein: CASSLGVCEQYL. The CDR3 region has the DNA TGTGCCAGCAGCCTAGGGGTCTGCGAGCAGTACTTA.

This clonotype has a handful of counts. The rearrangement links TRBV5-1 to TRBJ2-7, with D possibly TRBD1 on 6 matching bases. The CDR3 consists of 15 residues. CDR1 and CDR2 (germline): SGHRS, YFSETQ. V lost 4 bases, J lost 3 bases, and 17 bases lay in between. The CDR3 spells CASSTGHVRVYEQYF. The CDR3 DNA is TGCGCCAGCAGCACGGGACACGTTAGGGTCTACGAGCAGTACTTC.

To note about this clonotype: The conserved closing phenylalanine or tryptophan is absent in this CDR3, likely reflecting a read error. No DNA is shown, since the ends of the CDR3 on it are uncertain; the CDR3 is the one TCRdb lists. The chain is built from TRBV12-3 or TRBV12-4 and TRBJ2-7. The CDR3 spans 14 residues, counting both ends. The CDR3 sequence is CASSLDLQPYEHYY.

With respect to this clonotype: A much bigger clone sits one base away, suggesting this may be a read error. This rearrangement joins TRBV20-1 to TRBJ2-7; D may be TRBD1 (6 bases). Germline CDR1 and CDR2: DFQATT and SNEGSKA (reference sequence). V dropped 6 bases and J dropped 3 bases, with 21 bases sitting between them. There are 15 residues in the CDR3. The CDR3 DNA reads TGCAGTGCGTGCCGGTCGGCGGACAGACGCTACGAGCAGTACTTC. Translated: CSACRSADRRYEQYF.

The V gene is TRBV29-1, the J gene TRBJ2-2, with D uncertain. In germline, CDR1 is SQVTM, CDR2 ANQGSEA. CDR3 length equals 15 residues. With 7 bases removed from V and 10 bases from J, the gap between germline ends came to 25 bases. The CDR3 sequence is CSAQEGSLSAEELFF. In DNA form, the CDR3 reads TGCAGCGCTCAAGAAGGCAGTCTTTCTGCCGAGGAGCTGTTTTTT.

The sample holds a few counts of this clonotype. The chain recombines TRBV2 with TRBJ2-7, with D maybe TRBD1 (6 bases). The CDR3 totals 13 residues. Trimming shortened V by 3 bases and J by 5 bases, and 11 bases separated the two germline ends. Germline V lookup: CDR1 SNHLY, CDR2 FYNNEI. CDR3 amino acids: CASSEVGANEQYF. CDR3 in DNA: TGTGCCAGCAGTGAGGTGGGGGCTAACGAGCAGTACTTC. Supplemented by reference TRBV2 and TRBJ2-7, the full variable domain reads EPEVTQTPSHQVTQMGQEVILRCVPISNHLYFYWYRQILGQKVEFLVSFYNNEISEKSEIFDDQFSVERPDGSNFTLKIRSTKLEDSAMYFCASSEVGANEQYFGPGTRLTVT.

As for this clonotype: The junction does not match germline at one end; this may be a read error. V and J are TRBV29-1 and TRBJ1-4; D not certain. CDR1 is SQVTM, CDR2 ANQGSEA, per germline. There are 12 residues in the CDR3. The CDR3 nucleotides read TGCAGCGTAGCAATAGGGCACGAAAAACTGTATTTT. Encoded protein: CSVAIGHEKLYF.

This clonotype was counted at least ten times. The chain employs TRBV28 and TRBJ1-5; the D gene is possibly TRBD1 (5 bases). With 6 bases removed from V and 6 bases from J, the gap between germline ends came to 12 bases. The CDR3 spans 13 residues. Germline V CDR1 and CDR2: MDHEN, SYDVKM. For the CDR3, the DNA is TGTGCCAGCAGCTCGACCAGGGTTCAGCCCCAGCATTTT. Its translation is CASSSTRVQPQHF.

To note about this clonotype: One end of the junction is discordant with germline, which a read error may explain. The chain has TRBV18 and TRBJ2-3; the D gene is possibly TRBD1 (5 bases). Germline lookup yields CDR1 KGHSH and CDR2 LQKENI. The length of the CDR3 is 12 residues. CDR3 in amino acids: CASSLDTGTQYF. DNA for the CDR3: TGTGCCAGCTCACTGGACACAGGTACGCAGTATTTT.

This rearrangement joins TRBV6-2 or TRBV6-3 to TRBJ1-5, with TRBD1 as a possible D gene (5 bases). The CDR3 loop spans 15 amino acids. CDR1 is MNHEY, CDR2 SVGEGT, per germline. V lost 6 bases and J 13 bases, leaving 25 bases between the germline ends. The CDR3 coding sequence is TGTGCCAGCAGCAAAGTCGACAGAAGCAATCAGCTTCAGCATTTT. Protein: CASSKVDRSNQLQHF.

On this clonotype itself: It is likely a read error, because the conserved phenylalanine at the end of the CDR3 is missing. V gene TRBV10-2 combines with J gene TRBJ1-4; D possibly corresponds to TRBD1 (5 bases). The CDR3 is 13 amino acids. Germline V gene sequence: CDR1 WSHSY, CDR2 SAAADI. The V and J ends lost 8 bases and 4 bases respectively, with 11 bases between them. CDR3 region: CASFGHLNEKLFL. The CDR3 nucleotides are TGCGCCAGCTTCGGACACCTTAATGAAAAACTGTTTTTG.

This clonotype was detected only a few times. Just one base apart from a much larger clone, this may be a read error. The chain employs TRBV29-1 and TRBJ2-1; D is unclear. This CDR3 region has 10 residues. From germline, CDR1 is SQVTM and CDR2 ANQGSEA. The CDR3 protein is CSAFYNGQFF. CDR3 DNA: TGCAGCGCCTTTTACAATGGGCAGTTCTTC.

The chain joins TRBV5-5 to TRBJ2-1, with D possibly TRBD2 on 6 matching bases. The CDR3 totals 16 residues. Germline loops: CDR1 SGHKS, CDR2 YYEKEE (reference sequence). The CDR3 DNA reads as TGTCCAAGCAGCTTGACTAGTGGAAGCTCCTACAATGAGCAGTTCTTC. Encoded protein: CPSSLTSGSSYNEQFF.

The chain is built from TRBV10-2 and TRBJ2-2, with TRBD2 identical over 8 bases. This CDR3 is built from 16 residues. V shed 8 bases and J 10 bases; nucleotides not matched to a gene: 18. Germline CDR1 and CDR2: WSHSY and SAAADI. The chain's CDR3 is CASQWLAGPSSEELFF. The CDR3 coding sequence is TGCGCCAGCCAGTGGTTAGCGGGGCCTTCGAGCGAGGAGCTGTTTTTT.

This clonotype came up many times. The chain has TRBV20-1 and TRBJ2-7; 12 nucleotides align to TRBD2. With V trimmed by 6 bases and J by 3 bases, 15 bases remained unmatched. Germline CDR1 is DFQATT and CDR2 is SNEGSKA (reference sequence). This CDR3 region has 17 residues. The CDR3 is CSAPDLAGGPEDYEQYF. In DNA form, the CDR3 reads TGCAGTGCCCCCGATCTAGCGGGAGGGCCCGAGGACTACGAGCAGTACTTC.

Turning to this clonotype: One end of the junction does not line up with germline, which may come from a read error. The V and J genes are TRBV6-5 and TRBJ2-7, with 9 bases matching TRBD2. The CDR3 sequence is 15 residues long. CDR1 and CDR2 from the germline V gene are MNHEY and SVGAGI. The CDR3 bases are TGTGCCAACAGTGATAGCGGGAGTGTCTCCTACGAGAAGTACTTC. Amino acids: CANSDSGSVSYEKYF.

Worth noting for this clonotype: Germline and junction disagree at one end, which may indicate a read error. The genes are TRBV4-1 and TRBJ2-7; 7 bases map to TRBD1. The CDR3 runs 15 residues. CDR1 MGHRA and CDR2 YSYEKL come from the germline V gene. The CDR3 loop reads CASSQGQGDEYEHYF. As DNA, the CDR3 is TGCGCCAGCAGCCAAGGACAGGGTGATGAATACGAGCATTACTTC.

This clonotype was recorded a few times. The chain uses TRBV20-1 and TRBJ2-5, with D uncertain. CDR3 length: 11 residues. In germline, CDR1 is DFQATT, CDR2 SNEGSKA (reference sequence). CDR3 bases: TGCACTGCCCAGGACCAAGAGACCCAGTACTTC. Its translation: CTAQDQETQYF.